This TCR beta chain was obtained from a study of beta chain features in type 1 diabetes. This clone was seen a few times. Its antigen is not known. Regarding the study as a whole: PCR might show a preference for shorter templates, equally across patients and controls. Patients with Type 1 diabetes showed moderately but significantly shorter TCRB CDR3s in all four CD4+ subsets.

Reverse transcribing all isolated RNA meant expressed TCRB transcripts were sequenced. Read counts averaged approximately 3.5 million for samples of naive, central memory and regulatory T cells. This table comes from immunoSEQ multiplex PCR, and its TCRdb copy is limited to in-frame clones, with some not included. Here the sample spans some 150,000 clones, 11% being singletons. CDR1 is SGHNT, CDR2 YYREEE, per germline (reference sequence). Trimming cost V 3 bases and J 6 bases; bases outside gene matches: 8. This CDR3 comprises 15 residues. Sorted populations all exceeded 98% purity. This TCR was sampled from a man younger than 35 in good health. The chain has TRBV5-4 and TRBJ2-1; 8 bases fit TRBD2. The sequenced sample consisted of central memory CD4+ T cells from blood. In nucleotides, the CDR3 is TGTGCCAGCAGCTCCGGGAGCGGGGGTTCCAATGAGCAGTTCTTC. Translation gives CASSSGSGGSNEQFF.